This TCR beta chain was documented in a study of PD-L1 blockade in urothelial cancer. Across the study: Male sex and bladder-origin urothelial cancer were recorded for about 90% of the roughly 30 patients.

Method: immunoSEQ multiplex PCR; TCRdb's copy keeps in-frame clones and lacks some. This sample has roughly 56,000 clones; more than 65% occur once, and the top ten carry under 5%. The origin of this receptor is a man in his 70s with urothelial cancer. The sample in question was PBMCs, obtained around atezolizumab (anti-PD-L1) treatment.

CDR3 sequence: CASSLAGLAAGEYQETQYF. The CDR3 nucleotides read TGTGCCAGCAGCTTAGCGGGTTTAGCGGCGGGAGAGTACCAAGAGACCCAGTACTTC. The chain employs TRBV11-1 and TRBJ2-5; 7 bases fit TRBD2. V dropped 0 bases and J dropped 0; count of bases not matched to a gene: 13. The CDR3 consists of 19 residues. CDR1 is SGHAT, CDR2 FQDESV, per germline (reference sequence). Filled out from reference TRBV11-1 and TRBJ2-5, the complete variable domain reads EAEVAQSPRYKITEKSQAVAFWCDPISGHATLYWYRQILGQGPELLVQFQDESVVDDSQLPKDRFSAERLKGVDSTLKIQPAELGDSAMYLCASSLAGLAAGEYQETQYFGPGTRLLVL.